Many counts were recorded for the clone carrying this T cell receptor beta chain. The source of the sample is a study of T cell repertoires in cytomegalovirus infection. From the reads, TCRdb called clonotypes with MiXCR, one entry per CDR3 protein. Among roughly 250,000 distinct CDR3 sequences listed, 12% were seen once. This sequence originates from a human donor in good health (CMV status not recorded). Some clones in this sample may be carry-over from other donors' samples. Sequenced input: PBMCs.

CDR3 in amino acids: CATQDLANNEQFF. CDR3 nucleotides: TGTGCCACTCAAGACCTAGCGAACAATGAGCAGTTCTTC. V and J are TRBV24-1 and TRBJ2-1; TRBD2 might be the D (6 bases). Trimming pared 10 bases from V and 5 bases from J, leaving 14 bases between. The CDR3 loop spans 13 amino acids. Per germline, CDR1 KGHDR and CDR2 SFDVKD.